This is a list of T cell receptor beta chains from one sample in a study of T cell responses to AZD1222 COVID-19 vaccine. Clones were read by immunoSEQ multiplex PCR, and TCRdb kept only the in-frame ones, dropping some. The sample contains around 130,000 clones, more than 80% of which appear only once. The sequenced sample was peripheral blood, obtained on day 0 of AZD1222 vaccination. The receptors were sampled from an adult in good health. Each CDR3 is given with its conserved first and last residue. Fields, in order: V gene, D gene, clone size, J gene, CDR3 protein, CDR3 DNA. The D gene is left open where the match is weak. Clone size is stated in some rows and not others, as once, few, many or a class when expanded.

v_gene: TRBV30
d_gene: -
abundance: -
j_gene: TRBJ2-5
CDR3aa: CAWDVLGGQETQYF
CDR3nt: TGTGCCTGGGACGTCTTGGGCGGACAAGAGACCCAGTACTTC

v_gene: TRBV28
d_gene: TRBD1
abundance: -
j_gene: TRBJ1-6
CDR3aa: CASSSYRGSPLHF
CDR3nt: TGTGCCAGCAGTTCGTACAGGGGTTCACCCCTCCACTTT

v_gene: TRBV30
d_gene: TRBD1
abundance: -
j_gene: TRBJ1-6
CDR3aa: CAWSVDRGTSYNSPLHF
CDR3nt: TGTGCCTGGAGTGTTGACAGGGGTACCTCCTATAATTCACCCCTCCACTTT

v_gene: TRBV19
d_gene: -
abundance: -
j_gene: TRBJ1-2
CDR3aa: CASSFQGSARGYTF
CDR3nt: TGTGCCAGTAGTTTCCAGGGCAGCGCGAGGGGCTACACCTTC

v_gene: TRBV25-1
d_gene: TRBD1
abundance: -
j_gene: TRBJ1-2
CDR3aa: CASSKGAGSITAYGYTF
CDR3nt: TGTGCCAGCAGTAAGGGGGCAGGATCCATTACTGCCTATGGCTACACCTTC

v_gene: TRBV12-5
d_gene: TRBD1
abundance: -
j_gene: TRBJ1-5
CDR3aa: CASGLGDSLNQPQHF
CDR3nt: TGTGCTAGTGGTTTGGGGGACAGTCTCAATCAGCCCCAGCATTTT

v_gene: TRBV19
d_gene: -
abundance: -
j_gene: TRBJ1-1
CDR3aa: CASSIFGNTEAFF
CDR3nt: TGTGCCAGTAGTATATTTGGGAACACTGAAGCTTTCTTT

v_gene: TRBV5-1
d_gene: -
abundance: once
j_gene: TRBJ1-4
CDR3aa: CASSLGTGIEKLFF
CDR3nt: TGCGCCAGCAGCTTGGGCACAGGCATTGAAAAACTGTTTTTT

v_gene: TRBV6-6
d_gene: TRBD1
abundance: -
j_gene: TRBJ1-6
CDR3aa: CASIAGGTYNSPLHF
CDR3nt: TGTGCCAGCATAGCAGGGGGCACCTATAATTCACCCCTCCACTTT

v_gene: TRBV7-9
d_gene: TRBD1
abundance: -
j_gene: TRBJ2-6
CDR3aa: CASRTGGANVLTF
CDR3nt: TGTGCCAGCCGGACAGGGGGGGCCAACGTCCTGACTTTC

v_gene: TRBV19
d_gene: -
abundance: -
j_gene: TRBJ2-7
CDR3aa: CASSMNGILGEQYF
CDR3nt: TGTGCCAGTAGTATGAACGGGATACTGGGCGAGCAGTACTTC

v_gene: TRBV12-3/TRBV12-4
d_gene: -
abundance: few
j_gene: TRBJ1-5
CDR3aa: CASSLRQNQPQHF
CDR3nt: TGTGCCAGCAGTTTAAGGCAGAATCAGCCCCAGCATTTT

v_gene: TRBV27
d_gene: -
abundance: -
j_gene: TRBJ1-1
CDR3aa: CATVAGAAFF
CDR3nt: TGTGCCACCGTCGCCGGGGCAGCTTTCTTT

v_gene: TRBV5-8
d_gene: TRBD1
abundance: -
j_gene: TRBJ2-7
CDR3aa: CASTRDRGSYEQYF
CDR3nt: TGTGCCAGCACCCGGGACAGGGGGTCGTACGAGCAGTACTTC

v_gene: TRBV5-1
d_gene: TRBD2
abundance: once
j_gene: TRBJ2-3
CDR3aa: CASSLRGLAKDTQYF
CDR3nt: TGCGCCAGCAGCTTACGGGGACTAGCGAAAGATACGCAGTATTTT

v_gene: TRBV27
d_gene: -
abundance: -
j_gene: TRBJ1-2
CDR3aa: CASSLQGTTHGYTF
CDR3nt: TGTGCCAGCAGTTTACAGGGTACCACCCATGGCTACACCTTC

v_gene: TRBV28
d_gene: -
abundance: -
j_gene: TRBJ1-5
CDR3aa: CASMWEVYSNQPQHF
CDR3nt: TGTGCCAGCATGTGGGAAGTATATAGCAATCAGCCCCAGCATTTT

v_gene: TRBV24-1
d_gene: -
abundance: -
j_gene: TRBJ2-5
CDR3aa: CATSDHRVQETQYF
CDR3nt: TGTGCCACCAGTGATCACCGGGTCCAAGAGACCCAGTACTTC